These T cell receptor beta chains were read from a single sample in a study of blood T cells in healthy people across ages. TCRdb passed the 5' RACE reads through MiXCR, listing each CDR3 protein once. The sample includes fewer than 800,000 distinct CDR3 sequences, around half of them seen just once. The sample comprised blood. All receptors come from a woman aged 55-70 years in good health. Each CDR3 is given with its conserved first and last residue. A D gene is named only where the DNA matches it firmly. Clone size appears in some rows only: once, few, many, or a class for an expanded clone.

v_gene	d_gene	j_gene	abundance	CDR3aa	CDR3nt
TRBV27	NA	TRBJ1-1	NA	CASSLSDSHTEAFF	TGTGCCAGCAGTTTATCTGACAGCCACACTGAAGCTTTCTTT
TRBV21-1	NA	TRBJ2-2	NA	CASSPLSQVRTGELFF	TGTGCCAGCAGCCCTCTGTCACAGGTTCGGACCGGGGAGCTGTTTTTT
TRBV3-1	NA	TRBJ2-7	NA	CASSQVDIYEQYF	TGTGCCAGCAGCCAAGTCGACATCTACGAGCAGTACTTC
TRBV5-4	NA	TRBJ2-3	few	CASRQTGNTDTQYF	TGTGCCAGCAGACAAACGGGGAACACAGATACGCAGTATTTT
TRBV3-1	TRBD2	TRBJ2-1	NA	CASSPARNVAGYNEQFF	TGTGCCAGCAGCCCCGCCAGAAATGTAGCGGGATACAATGAGCAGTTCTTC
TRBV7-9	TRBD2	TRBJ2-1	few	CASSSRGGYNEQFF	TGTGCCAGCAGCTCTCGGGGGGGATACAATGAGCAGTTCTTC
TRBV18	TRBD1	TRBJ2-7	many	CASSQGQGYEQYF	TGCGCCAGCAGCCAAGGACAGGGGTACGAGCAGTACTTC
TRBV7-9	NA	TRBJ2-7	NA	CASSLTGTTVDEQYF	TGTGCCAGCAGTCTCACCGGGACGACAGTGGACGAGCAGTACTTC
TRBV2	NA	TRBJ1-2	NA	CASSLGQPIAGYTF	TGTGCCAGCAGTCTTGGACAGCCGATTGCTGGCTACACCTTC
TRBV7-2	NA	TRBJ1-6	NA	CASSSHELGPPHF	TGTGCCAGCAGCTCCCACGAGTTGGGACCCCCCCACTTT
TRBV28	TRBD2	TRBJ2-5	NA	CTSSTRGRAANEQYF	TGTACCAGCAGTACGAGAGGGAGGGCCGCCAATGAGCAGTACTTC
TRBV12-3/TRBV12-4	TRBD2	TRBJ2-1	NA	CASSSREGLNNEQFF	TGTGCCAGCAGTTCCCGTGAGGGACTAAACAATGAGCAGTTCTTC
TRBV27	NA	TRBJ2-3	few	CASSSLIVGDTQYF	TGTGCCAGCAGTTCCCTGATAGTTGGAGATACGCAGTATTTT
TRBV9	NA	TRBJ2-5	NA	CASSYGSEETQYF	TGTGCCAGCAGCTACGGTAGCGAAGAGACCCAGTACTTC
TRBV6-5	TRBD2	TRBJ2-5	NA	CASTEAGAETQYF	TGTGCCAGCACGGAAGCGGGGGCTGAGACCCAGTACTTC
TRBV6-6	TRBD2	TRBJ2-7	NA	CASSTSGLAGYEQYF	TGTGCCAGCAGTACATCGGGACTAGCGGGATACGAGCAGTACTTC
TRBV29-1	NA	TRBJ2-7	few	CSVEVVNSYEQYF	TGCAGCGTTGAAGTGGTCAACTCCTACGAGCAGTACTTC
TRBV7-2	TRBD2	TRBJ2-4	many	CASSRRLAVAKNIQYF	TGTGCCAGCAGCCGCCGACTAGCGGTAGCCAAAAACATTCAGTACTTC